This T cell receptor (beta chain) was obtained from a study of CD8 T cells in Susac syndrome. An input of about 0.45 to 1 ug of RNA was subjected to reverse transcription using random hexamers. Across 54 Vbeta and 13 Jbeta, TCR beta CDR3 was amplified with immunoSEQ multiplex PCR. TCRdb re-derived calls from the immunoSEQ multiplex PCR reads in MiXCR, one entry per CDR3 protein. The sample lists around 300,000 distinct CDR3 sequences, over 75% occurring once. Negative magnetic isolation gave CD8+ and CD4+ cells; FACS enriched CD8+ TEMRA. The clonotype comes from a human donor with multiple sclerosis. The sequenced material came from CD8+ T cells from PBMCs.

The CDR3 sequence: CASSFQGQALNTEAFF. Written as DNA, the CDR3 is TGTGCCAGCAGTTTCCAGGGACAGGCCCTGAACACTGAAGCTTTCTTT. This chain uses TRBV27 with TRBJ1-1, with 8 bases matching TRBD1. Trimming took 3 bases from V and 0 from J; bases not matched to a gene: 6. CDR3 length: 16 amino acids. Per the germline V gene, CDR1 is MNHEY and CDR2 is SMNVEV (reference sequence).